Presented here are 32 T cell receptor beta chains from one specimen sequenced in a study of T cell changes during pregnancy in multiple sclerosis. Using immunoSEQ multiplex PCR, the repertoire was profiled, and TCRdb retains in-frame clones only, with some absent. The sample lists almost 65,000 clones, around 92% occurring once. Here the sequenced sample was peripheral blood, taken in the first trimester of pregnancy. The receptors were gathered from a female donor with multiple sclerosis, enrolled in a pregnancy study.

Here the CDR3 reads CASTPGFGSRPSNTGELFF. In DNA form, the CDR3 reads TGTGCCAGCACCCCAGGGTTTGGTAGCCGGCCTTCGAACACCGGGGAGCTGTTTTTT. The rearrangement joins TRBV28 to TRBJ2-2; D is possibly TRBD1 (5 bases). Trimming removed 7 bases at V and 0 bases at J, with 24 bases between. Germline V gives CDR1 MDHEN, CDR2 SYDVKM. CDR3 length: 19 residues.

CDR3 DNA sequence: TGTGCCAGCTCACCACGGGGACTAGCGGGATTCGCGAACACCGGGGAGCTGTTTTTT. Residues: CASSPRGLAGFANTGELFF. The chain links TRBV18 to TRBJ2-2, with 13 bases fitting TRBD2. The junction had 5 bases not matched to a gene; V was cut back by 1 base and J by 0 bases. CDR1 is KGHSH, CDR2 LQKENI, per germline. This CDR3 region has 19 residues.

In nucleotides, the CDR3 is TGTGCCAGCAGCTCCGGATTCAGGGAGCAGTACTTC. Amino acids: CASSSGFREQYF. The V call is TRBV7-2, the J call TRBJ2-7; unclear D gene. The CDR3 has 12 residues. V lost 4 bases and J 7 bases, leaving 11 bases between the germline ends. CDR1 is SGHTA, CDR2 FQGNSA, per germline.

The chain combines TRBV5-1 with TRBJ2-1; unclear D gene. Germline V CDR1 and CDR2: SGHRS, YFSETQ. CDR3 length equals 14 residues. The V end was cut by 1 base, the J end by 10 bases, with 15 bases between. For the CDR3, the DNA is TGCGCCAGCAGCTTGTTGGATGTTAGAGGAGAGCAGTTCTTC. Translated, it gives CASSLLDVRGEQFF.

The chain has TRBV4-3 and TRBJ2-7, with TRBD1 matching 9 bases. The V gene end was trimmed by 0 bases and the J gene end by 2 bases; junction bases not matched to a gene: 5. The CDR3 contains 16 residues. The germline V gene encodes CDR1 LGHNA and CDR2 YSLEER. The CDR3 reads CASSQDRTGATYEQYF. The CDR3 coding sequence is TGCGCCAGCAGCCAAGATCGGACAGGGGCAACCTACGAGCAGTACTTC.

In its sample, this clone was seen many times. This sequence joins TRBV6-1 and TRBJ2-5; TRBD1 matches at 9 bases. The V gene's germline CDR1 is MNHNS and CDR2 SASEGT. J was trimmed by 9 bases and V by 1 base; bases with no gene match: 12. The CDR3 length is 16 residues. The CDR3 DNA is TGTGCCAGCAGTGAAGAGACGGACAGGGGCTTCATGGCCCAGTACTTC. The encoded protein is CASSEETDRGFMAQYF.

This CDR3 reads CASSLQAGGPGETQYF. The CDR3 nucleotides read TGCGCCAGCAGCTTGCAAGCGGGAGGGCCTGGGGAGACCCAGTACTTC. The gene calls are TRBV5-1 and TRBJ2-5; 10 bases match TRBD2. This CDR3 contains 16 residues. CDR1 SGHRS and CDR2 YFSETQ come from the germline V gene. The V and J ends lost 1 base and 5 bases, in that order; junction bases with no gene match: 8.

In nucleotides, the CDR3 is TGTGCCAGCAGCTTACATGGACTAGCGGGGAACACCGGGGAGCTGTTTTTT. It encodes CASSLHGLAGNTGELFF. The rearrangement uses TRBV7-9 and TRBJ2-2, with 11 nucleotides matching TRBD2. This CDR3 is 17 amino acids long. Germline CDR1 SEHNR, CDR2 FQNEAQ (reference sequence). J gave up 1 base and V 2 bases, and 3 bases lay outside the gene matches.

The rearrangement joins TRBV29-1 to TRBJ2-1; 8 positions agree with TRBD2. This CDR3 is 15 amino acids long. In germline, CDR1 is SQVTM, CDR2 ANQGSEA. The trim removed 0 bases at V and 8 bases at J, leaving 9 bases unmatched. The CDR3 nucleotides are TGCAGCGTTGAAGAAGGCCAGCGGGAGTACCATGAGCAGTTCTTC. Protein: CSVEEGQREYHEQFF.

The rearrangement joins TRBV7-2 to TRBJ2-1; 14 bases map to TRBD2. Germline assignment: CDR1 SGHTA and CDR2 FQGNSA. CDR3 length: 17 amino acids. Trimming took 5 bases from V and 8 from J; bases not matched to a gene: 11. The CDR3 protein is CASSPFRLAGGPHEQFF. CDR3 in DNA: TGTGCCAGCAGCCCATTCCGACTAGCGGGAGGGCCACATGAGCAGTTCTTC.

This clone was observed a handful of times. Other nucleotide sequences from this sample produce the same CDR3. V and J are TRBV7-9 and TRBJ2-3, with TRBD2 as a possible D gene (5 bases). Per germline, CDR1 SEHNR and CDR2 FQNEAQ (reference sequence). This CDR3 contains 14 residues. Trimming pared 1 base from V and 4 bases from J, leaving 9 bases between. Here the CDR3 reads CASSLGAGSDTQYF. The CDR3 DNA reads as TGTGCCAGCAGCTTAGGTGCGGGCTCAGATACGCAGTATTTT.

The chain couples TRBV11-1 to TRBJ2-5, with 16 bases matching TRBD2. CDR1 SGHAT and CDR2 FQDESV come from the germline V gene (reference sequence). With V trimmed by 3 bases and J by 2 bases, 0 bases remained unmatched. The CDR3 extends over 16 amino acids. CDR3 DNA: TGTGCCAGCAGCTTGGGACTAGCGGGAGGGCAAGAGACCCAGTACTTC. This translates into CASSLGLAGGQETQYF.

CDR3 region: CASGWDSYNQPQHF. The CDR3 nucleotides read TGTGCCAGTGGTTGGGACAGCTATAATCAGCCCCAGCATTTT. The genes are TRBV19 and TRBJ1-5, with TRBD1 matching 7 bases. Trimming at V came to 8 bases and at J to 4 bases, leaving 8 bases not matched to a gene. The CDR3 contains 14 residues. Germline-derived CDR1 and CDR2 are LNHDA and SQIVND (reference sequence).

This clone has only a few counts. The chain recombines TRBV19 with TRBJ1-1, with D unresolved. Germline lookup yields CDR1 LNHDA and CDR2 SQIVND (reference sequence). CDR3 length: 14 residues. V lost 10 bases and J lost 1, with 16 bases in between. CDR3 sequence: CATLARGQNTEAFF. CDR3 bases: TGTGCCACCTTGGCCCGAGGGCAGAACACTGAAGCTTTCTTT.

This chain joins TRBV7-2 and TRBJ2-4, with 8 bases fitting TRBD1. The CDR3 totals 14 residues. CDR1 and CDR2 from the germline V gene are SGHTA and FQGNSA. The CDR3 region has the DNA TGTGCTACTACCTCCAACAGGGGGAAAAACATTCAGTACTTC. As protein: CATTSNRGKNIQYF.

CDR3 region: CASSVRGGQVDSETQYF. The CDR3 coding sequence is TGTGCCAGCAGCGTTAGGGGGGGACAGGTAGATTCAGAGACCCAGTACTTC. V usage is TRBV9 and J usage is TRBJ2-5; D may be TRBD1 (8 bases). Germline-derived CDR1 and CDR2 are SGDLS and YYNGEE. V shed 2 bases and J shed 4 bases, with 21 bases lying between them. CDR3 length: 17 residues.

The J gene is TRBJ2-1, the V gene TRBV6-6; D gene unclear. Germline CDR1 and CDR2: MNHNY and SVGAGI (reference sequence). The CDR3 has 11 residues. Trimming removed 6 bases from V and 7 bases from J, with 7 bases in between. The CDR3: CASRNLNEQFF. The CDR3 nucleotides read TGTGCCAGCAGGAACCTAAATGAGCAGTTCTTC.

The chain recombines TRBV5-4 with TRBJ2-3; TRBD2 aligns across 12 bases. The V gene end was trimmed by 0 bases and the J gene end by 2 bases; junction bases not matched to a gene: 10. The CDR3 contains 19 residues. Germline values: CDR1 SGHNT, CDR2 YYREEE (reference sequence). This CDR3 reads CASSLAGLAGGPVTDTQYF. The CDR3, as DNA: TGTGCCAGCAGCTTGGCTGGGCTAGCGGGAGGGCCTGTCACAGATACGCAGTATTTT. Combining the CDR3 with reference TRBV5-4 and TRBJ2-3 gives the whole variable domain ETGVTQSPTHLIKTRGQQVTLRCSSQSGHNTVSWYQQALGQGPQFIFQYYREEENGRGNFPPRFSGLQFPNYSSELNVNALELDDSALYLCASSLAGLAGGPVTDTQYFGPGTRLTVL.

The V call is TRBV2, the J call TRBJ2-5; no definite D call. The CDR3 consists of 13 residues. Looked up from germline, CDR1 is SNHLY and CDR2 is FYNNEI. The V gene lost 6 bases and the J gene lost 5 bases, with 13 bases spanning the gap. The CDR3 DNA reads as TGTGCCAGCAGGGGCAGTTCCAGGGAGACCCAGTACTTC. Amino acid sequence: CASRGSSRETQYF.

This chain connects TRBV4-3 to TRBJ2-1; 8 bases align to TRBD2. The CDR3 is 16 amino acids. The V and J ends lost 4 bases and 8 bases, in that order; junction bases with no gene match: 13. In germline, CDR1 is LGHNA, CDR2 YSLEER. The CDR3 nucleotides read TGCGCCAGCAGCCGAGCGGGGAGCGGGAGTATCGATGAGCAGTTCTTC. It specifies CASSRAGSGSIDEQFF.

The chain has TRBV10-3 and TRBJ2-3, with D tentatively TRBD2 (6 bases). V gave up 10 bases and J gave up 0 bases, with 14 bases separating them. Germline loops: CDR1 ENHRY, CDR2 SYGVKD. The length of the CDR3 is 14 residues. CDR3 amino acids: CATGSSGSTDTQYF. The CDR3 nucleotides are TGTGCCACGGGGTCCAGCGGGAGCACAGATACGCAGTATTTT.

The chain joins TRBV7-8 to TRBJ2-2, with D maybe TRBD1 (6 bases). V lost 1 base and J lost 4, with 13 bases in between. The CDR3 totals 16 residues. Germline V lookup: CDR1 SGHVS, CDR2 FQNEAQ. The CDR3 bases are TGTGCCAGCAGCTTAGAGACTTACAGGGTCACCGGGGAGCTGTTTTTT. It specifies CASSLETYRVTGELFF.

This rearrangement joins TRBV4-1 to TRBJ1-5; D gene unclear. This CDR3 is 15 amino acids long. Germline CDR1 is MGHRA and CDR2 is YSYEKL. Trimming took off 2 bases at V and 1 base at J, with 9 bases between the two ends. For the CDR3, the DNA is TGCGCCAGCAGCCAAAGGGAGGCGAGCAATCAGCCCCAGCATTTT. Its translation is CASSQREASNQPQHF.

The chain employs TRBV5-6 and TRBJ2-1, with no clear D. The CDR3 has 12 residues. The V end lost 0 bases, the J end lost 8 bases, and 6 bases lay between the germline ends. The germline gives CDR1 SGHDT, CDR2 YYEEEE. In nucleotides, the CDR3 is TGTGCCAGCAGCTTGGCTGTTCATGAGCAGTTCTTC. This sequence encodes CASSLAVHEQFF.

This clone was detected once. V is TRBV29-1 and J is TRBJ1-1; D is perhaps TRBD1 (5 bases). The CDR3 runs to 13 residues. V lost 4 bases and J lost 5, with 14 bases in between. Germline CDR1 SQVTM, CDR2 ANQGSEA. The CDR3 bases are TGCAGCGTTGCAGGGAAGTTAAGAACTGAAGCTTTCTTT. It specifies CSVAGKLRTEAFF. The entire variable domain, with the rest obtained from reference TRBV29-1 and TRBJ1-1, is as follows: SAVISQKPSRDICQRGTSLTIQCQVDSQVTMMFWYRQQPGQSLTLIATANQGSEATYESGFVIDKFPISRPNLTFSTLTVSNMSPEDSSIYLCSVAGKLRTEAFFGQGTRLTVV.

The chain employs TRBV5-4 and TRBJ2-1; the D gene is possibly TRBD2 (5 bases). The length of the CDR3 is 14 residues. V lost 0 bases to trimming and J lost 9 bases, with 13 bases between them. Per the germline V gene, CDR1 is SGHNT and CDR2 is YYREEE (reference sequence). In DNA form, the CDR3 reads TGTGCCAGCAGCTTGGAGACTCCTCGGGGTGAGCAGTTCTTC. It is translated as CASSLETPRGEQFF.

The V gene is TRBV4-2, the J gene TRBJ1-4, with 7 bases identical to TRBD1. The junction had 18 bases not matched to a gene; V was cut back by 3 bases and J by 5 bases. This CDR3 region has 19 residues. Germline-derived CDR1 and CDR2 are LGHNA and YNFKEQ. The CDR3 is CASSHPLGTAGAHNEKLFF. CDR3 DNA: TGTGCCAGCAGCCACCCCTTGGGGACAGCCGGCGCACACAATGAAAAACTGTTTTTT.

V and J are TRBV7-6 and TRBJ2-2, with 9 bases aligning to TRBD1. The CDR3 loop spans 14 amino acids. The germline gives CDR1 SGHVS, CDR2 FNYEAQ. J gave up 5 bases and V 4 bases, and 2 bases lay outside the gene matches. The CDR3 region has the DNA TGTGCCAGCAGCTACGGACAGGGGACCGGGGAGCTGTTTTTT. This encodes CASSYGQGTGELFF.

The chain recombines TRBV11-2 with TRBJ2-5, with 9 bases aligning to TRBD2. Germline V gives CDR1 SGHAT, CDR2 FQNNGV. The CDR3 loop spans 15 amino acids. V trimming: 4 bases; J trimming: 6 bases; junction bases outside the gene matches: 9. Here the CDR3 DNA reads TGTGCCAGCAGCTCTGTAGCGGGAGCAGGGAAGACCCAGTACTTC. Translating it yields CASSSVAGAGKTQYF. The full variable domain, its missing parts supplied by reference TRBV11-2 and TRBJ2-5, is EAGVAQSPRYKIIEKRQSVAFWCNPISGHATLYWYQQILGQGPKLLIQFQNNGVVDDSQLPKDRFSAERLKGVDSTLKIQPAKLEDSAVYLCASSSVAGAGKTQYFGPGTRLLVL.

In regard to this clone: The junction departs from germline at one end; a sequencing error may be responsible. The chain links TRBV7-7 to TRBJ2-1, with no clear D. CDR3 length: 16 residues. Germline V gives CDR1 SSHAT, CDR2 FNYEAQ (reference sequence). Here the CDR3 reads CASSSDSISSYNEQFF. The CDR3 coding sequence is TGTGCTAGCAGCTCCGACTCGATCAGCTCCTACAATGAGCAGTTCTTC.

The rearrangement links TRBV7-2 to TRBJ2-7; 7 nucleotides align to TRBD1. Germline V lookup: CDR1 SGHTA, CDR2 FQGNSA. The CDR3 loop spans 14 amino acids. V shed 3 bases and J 6 bases; nucleotides not matched to a gene: 8. CDR3 region: CASSFYRGKREQYF. Here the CDR3 DNA reads TGTGCCAGCAGCTTTTACAGGGGAAAGCGCGAGCAGTACTTC.

This clone was found once. The chain has TRBV9 and TRBJ2-6; the match to TRBD1 covers 8 bases. CDR1 and CDR2 from the germline V gene are SGDLS and YYNGEE. The CDR3 loop spans 21 amino acids. V was pared by 4 bases and J by 4 bases, with 22 bases of the junction left unmatched. The CDR3 DNA follows: TGTGCCAGCAGCCCACGCCGGGCAGGGGGCGGATCACTGGCCGGGGCCAACGTCCTGACTTTC. Translated: CASSPRRAGGGSLAGANVLTF.